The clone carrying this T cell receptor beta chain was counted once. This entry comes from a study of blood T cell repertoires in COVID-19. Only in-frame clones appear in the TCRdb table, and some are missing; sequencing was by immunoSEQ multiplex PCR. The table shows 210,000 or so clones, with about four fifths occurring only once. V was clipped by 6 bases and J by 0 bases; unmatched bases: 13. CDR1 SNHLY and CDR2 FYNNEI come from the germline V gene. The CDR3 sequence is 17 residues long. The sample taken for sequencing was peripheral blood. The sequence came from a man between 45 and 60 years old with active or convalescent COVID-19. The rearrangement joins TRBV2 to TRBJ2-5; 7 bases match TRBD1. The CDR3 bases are TGTGCCAGCAGAGGTCCGGGACAGTATTCTAACCAAGAGACCCAGTACTTC. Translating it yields CASRGPGQYSNQETQYF.